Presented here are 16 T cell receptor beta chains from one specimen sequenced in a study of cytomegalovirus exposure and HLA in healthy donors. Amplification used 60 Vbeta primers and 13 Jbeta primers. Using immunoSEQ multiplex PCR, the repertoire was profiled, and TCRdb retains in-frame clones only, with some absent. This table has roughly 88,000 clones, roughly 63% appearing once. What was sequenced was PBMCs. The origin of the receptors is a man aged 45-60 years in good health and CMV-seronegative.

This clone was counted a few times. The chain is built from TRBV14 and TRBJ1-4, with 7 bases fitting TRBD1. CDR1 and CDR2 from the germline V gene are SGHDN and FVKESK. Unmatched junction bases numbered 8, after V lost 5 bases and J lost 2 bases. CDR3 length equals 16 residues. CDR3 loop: CASSFSNRGTNEKLFF. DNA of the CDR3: TGTGCCAGCAGCTTTTCTAACAGGGGTACTAATGAAAAACTGTTTTTT.

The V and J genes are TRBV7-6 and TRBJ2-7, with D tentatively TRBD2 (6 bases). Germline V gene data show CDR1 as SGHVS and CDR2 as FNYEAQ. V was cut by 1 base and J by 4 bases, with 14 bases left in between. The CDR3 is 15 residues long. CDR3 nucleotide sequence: TGTGCCAGCAGCTTAGAAGATAGCGGACTTTACGAGCAGTACTTC. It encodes CASSLEDSGLYEQYF.

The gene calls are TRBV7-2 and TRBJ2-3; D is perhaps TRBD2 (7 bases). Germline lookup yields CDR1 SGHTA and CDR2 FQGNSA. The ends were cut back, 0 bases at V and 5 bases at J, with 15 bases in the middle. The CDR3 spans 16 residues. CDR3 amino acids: CASSLAVGGLIDTQYF. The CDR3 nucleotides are TGTGCCAGCAGCTTAGCCGTCGGGGGGCTTATAGATACGCAGTATTTT.

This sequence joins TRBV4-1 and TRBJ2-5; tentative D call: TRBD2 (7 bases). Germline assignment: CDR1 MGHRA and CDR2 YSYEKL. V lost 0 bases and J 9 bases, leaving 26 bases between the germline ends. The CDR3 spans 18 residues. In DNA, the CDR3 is TGCGCCAGCAGCCAAGACGGGGGGCCGGGACGGCGGGGGAGGCCCCAGTACTTC. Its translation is CASSQDGGPGRRGRPQYF.

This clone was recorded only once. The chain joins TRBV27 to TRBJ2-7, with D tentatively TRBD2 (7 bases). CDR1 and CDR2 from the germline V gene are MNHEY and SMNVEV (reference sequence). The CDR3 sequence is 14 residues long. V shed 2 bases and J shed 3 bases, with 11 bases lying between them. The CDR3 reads CASSLGGALYEQYF. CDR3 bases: TGTGCCAGCAGTTTAGGGGGGGCCCTCTACGAGCAGTACTTC.

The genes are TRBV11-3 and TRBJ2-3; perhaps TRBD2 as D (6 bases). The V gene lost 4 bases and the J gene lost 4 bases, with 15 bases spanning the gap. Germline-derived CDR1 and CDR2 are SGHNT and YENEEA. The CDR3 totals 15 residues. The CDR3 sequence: CASSSSIGGADTQYF. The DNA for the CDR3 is TGTGCCAGCAGCTCAAGTATCGGGGGTGCAGATACGCAGTATTTT.

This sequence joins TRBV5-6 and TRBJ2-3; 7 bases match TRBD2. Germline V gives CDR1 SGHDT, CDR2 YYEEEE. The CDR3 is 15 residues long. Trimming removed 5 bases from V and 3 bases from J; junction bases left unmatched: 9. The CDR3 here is CASSPGGGATDTQYF. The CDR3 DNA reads TGTGCCAGCAGTCCCGGGGGAGGGGCGACAGATACGCAGTATTTT.

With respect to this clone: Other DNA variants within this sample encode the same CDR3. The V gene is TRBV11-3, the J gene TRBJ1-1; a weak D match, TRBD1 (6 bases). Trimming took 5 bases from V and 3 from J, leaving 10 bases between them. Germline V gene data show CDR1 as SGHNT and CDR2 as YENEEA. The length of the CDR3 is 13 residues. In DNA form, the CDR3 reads TGTGCCAGCAGCCTCCAGGGGTACACTGAAGCTTTCTTT. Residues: CASSLQGYTEAFF.

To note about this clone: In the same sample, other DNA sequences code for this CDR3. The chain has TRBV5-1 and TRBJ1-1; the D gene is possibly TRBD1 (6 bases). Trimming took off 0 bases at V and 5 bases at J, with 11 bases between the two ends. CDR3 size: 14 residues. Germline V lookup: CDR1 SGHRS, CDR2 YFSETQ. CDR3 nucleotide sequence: TGCGCCAGCAGCTTGGGACAGGTAGGGACTGAAGCTTTCTTT. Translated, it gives CASSLGQVGTEAFF.

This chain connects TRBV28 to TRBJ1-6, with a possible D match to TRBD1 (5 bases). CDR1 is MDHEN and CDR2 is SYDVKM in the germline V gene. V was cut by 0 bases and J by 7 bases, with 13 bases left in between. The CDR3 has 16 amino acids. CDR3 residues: CASSLWGQARNSPLHF. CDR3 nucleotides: TGTGCCAGCAGTTTATGGGGGCAAGCAAGGAATTCACCCCTCCACTTT.

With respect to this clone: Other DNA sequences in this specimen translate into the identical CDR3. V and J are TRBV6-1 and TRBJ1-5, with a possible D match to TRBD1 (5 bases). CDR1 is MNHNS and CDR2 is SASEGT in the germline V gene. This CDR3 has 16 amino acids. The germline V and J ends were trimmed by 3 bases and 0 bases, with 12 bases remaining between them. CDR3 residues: CASSDGGGYSNQPQHF. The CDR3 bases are TGTGCCAGCAGTGATGGGGGGGGTTATAGCAATCAGCCCCAGCATTTT.

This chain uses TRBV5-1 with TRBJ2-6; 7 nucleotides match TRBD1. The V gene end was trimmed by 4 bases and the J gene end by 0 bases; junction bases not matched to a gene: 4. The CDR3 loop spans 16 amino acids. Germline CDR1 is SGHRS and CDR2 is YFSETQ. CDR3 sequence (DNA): TGCGCCAGCAGCCGGGGACAGCTCTCTGGGGCCAACGTCCTGACTTTC. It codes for CASSRGQLSGANVLTF.

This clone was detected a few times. The CDR3 DNA is TGCAGTGCTAGAGTCAGAAACACCATATATTTT. Translating gives CSARVRNTIYF. The chain employs TRBV20-1 and TRBJ1-3; D not resolved. From germline, CDR1 is DFQATT and CDR2 SNEGSKA (reference sequence). CDR3 length: 11 residues. The V gene lost 1 base and the J gene lost 5 bases, with 3 bases spanning the gap.

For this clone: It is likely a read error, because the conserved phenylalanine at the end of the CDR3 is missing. The chain's CDR3 is CSGRESTDTQYV. The CDR3 nucleotides are TGCAGCGGTCGGGAGAGCACAGATACGCAGTATGTT. The chain combines TRBV29-1 with TRBJ2-3, with a weak D call TRBD2 (6 bases). Per the germline V gene, CDR1 is SQVTM and CDR2 is ANQGSEA. CDR3 length equals 12 residues. V gave up 7 bases and J gave up 0 bases, with 8 bases separating them.

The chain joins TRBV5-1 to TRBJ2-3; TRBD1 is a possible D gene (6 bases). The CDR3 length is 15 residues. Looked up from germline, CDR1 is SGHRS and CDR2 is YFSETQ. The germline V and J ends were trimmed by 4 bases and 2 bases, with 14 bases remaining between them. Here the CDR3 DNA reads TGCGCCAGCAGCGACGAAGGGGGATACACAGATACGCAGTATTTT. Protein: CASSDEGGYTDTQYF.

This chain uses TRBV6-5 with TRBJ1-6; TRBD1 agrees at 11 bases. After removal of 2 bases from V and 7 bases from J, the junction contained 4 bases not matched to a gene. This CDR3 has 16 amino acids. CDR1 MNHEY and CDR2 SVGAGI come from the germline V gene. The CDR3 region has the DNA TGTGCCAGCAGTTACCGGGGACAGGGGGAGAATTCACCCCTCCACTTT. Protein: CASSYRGQGENSPLHF.